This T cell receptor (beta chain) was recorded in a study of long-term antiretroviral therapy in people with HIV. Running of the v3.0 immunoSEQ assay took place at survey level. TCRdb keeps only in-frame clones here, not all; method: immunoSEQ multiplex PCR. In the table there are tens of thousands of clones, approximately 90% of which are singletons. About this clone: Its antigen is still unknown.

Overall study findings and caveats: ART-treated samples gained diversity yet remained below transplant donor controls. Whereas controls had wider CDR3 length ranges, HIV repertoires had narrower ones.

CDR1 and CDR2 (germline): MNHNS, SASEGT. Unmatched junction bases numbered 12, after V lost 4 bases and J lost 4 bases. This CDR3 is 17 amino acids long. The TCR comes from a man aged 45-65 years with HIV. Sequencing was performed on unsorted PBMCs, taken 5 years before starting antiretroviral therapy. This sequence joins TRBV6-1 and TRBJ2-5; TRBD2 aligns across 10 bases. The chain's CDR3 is CASSVLGQRGGSETQYF. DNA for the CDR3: TGTGCCAGCAGTGTCCTTGGTCAGCGGGGGGGGTCAGAGACCCAGTACTTC.